Following are 11 T cell receptor beta chains from one sample sequenced in a study of response to subunit inactivated influenza vaccine. From the RT-PCR reads, TCRdb called clonotypes with MiXCR, one entry per CDR3 protein. Counted here are hundreds of thousands of distinct CDR3 sequences, approximately 14% occurring once; the ten biggest clones make up approximately 7.6%. The sequencing here drew on PBMCs from blood, taken less than 15 days before vaccination. The receptors were sampled from a man aged 45 to 65 who received an inactivated influenza vaccine.

This clonotype turned up a few times. V and J are TRBV5-1 and TRBJ1-3; TRBD1 might be the D (6 bases). The germline CDR1 and CDR2 sequences are SGHRS and YFSETQ. V was trimmed by 4 bases and J by 0 bases, leaving 17 bases between them. CDR3 length: 17 residues. DNA of the CDR3: TGCGCCAGCAGCCCGACAGGATCTGTGTCCTCTGGAAACACCATATATTTT. Residues: CASSPTGSVSSGNTIYF.

This chain connects TRBV29-1 to TRBJ1-5; a possible D gene is TRBD1 (5 bases). Deletions cut 6 bases from V and 3 bases from J, with 15 bases between. The CDR3 has 14 residues. Germline values: CDR1 SQVTM, CDR2 ANQGSEA. The CDR3 region has the DNA TGCAGCGTCGCTAAAGGGGATCCCAATCAGCCCCAGCATTTT. Translating it yields CSVAKGDPNQPQHF.

This chain uses TRBV7-6 with TRBJ2-2; 12 bases map to TRBD2. V lost 3 bases and J lost 1; bases outside the gene matches: 6. This CDR3 is 18 amino acids long. Germline assignment: CDR1 SGHVS and CDR2 FNYEAQ. The CDR3 here is CASSFSSGGAQNTGELFF. The CDR3 coding sequence is TGTGCCAGCAGCTTTTCTAGCGGGGGGGCACAGAACACCGGGGAGCTGTTTTTT.

This clonotype was seen a handful of times. The J gene is TRBJ1-1, the V gene TRBV20-1, with 11 bases that match TRBD1. Trimming took 4 bases from V and 3 from J; bases not matched to a gene: 13. CDR1 and CDR2 from the germline V gene are DFQATT and SNEGSKA (reference sequence). CDR3 length: 17 residues. CDR3 sequence (DNA): TGCAGTGCTAATCGGGACAGGGGGAGTATAGTATACACTGAAGCTTTCTTT. Protein product: CSANRDRGSIVYTEAFF.

The chain links TRBV5-1 to TRBJ2-2; possibly TRBD1 or TRBD2 for D (5 bases each). This CDR3 spans 14 amino acids. Germline V lookup: CDR1 SGHRS, CDR2 YFSETQ. V was shortened by 6 bases and J by 7 bases, with 16 bases between the two germline ends. The CDR3 DNA sequence: TGCGCCAGCACTAGAGGGGAAGTTATCGGGGAGCTGTTTTTT. Amino acids: CASTRGEVIGELFF. The full variable domain, with the rest looked up from reference TRBV5-1 and TRBJ2-2, is KAGVTQTPRYLIKTRGQQVTLSCSPISGHRSVSWYQQTPGQGLQFLFEYFSETQRNKGNFPGRFSGRQFSNSRSEMNVSTLELGDSALYLCASTRGEVIGELFFGEGSRLTVL.

This clonotype was counted between two and nine times. J is TRBJ1-1 and V is TRBV10-3, with no clear D. CDR1 and CDR2 from the germline V gene are ENHRY and SYGVKD. The CDR3 spans 15 residues. With 0 bases removed from V and 8 bases from J, the gap between germline ends came to 16 bases. This chain's CDR3 is CAISESRTAGQEAFF. CDR3 sequence (DNA): TGTGCCATCAGTGAGTCAAGGACGGCAGGCCAGGAAGCTTTCTTT.

The J gene is TRBJ2-3, the V gene TRBV29-1, with 12 bases fitting TRBD2. CDR1 and CDR2 (germline): SQVTM, ANQGSEA. This CDR3 region has 18 residues. The V gene end was trimmed by 1 base and the J gene end by 3 bases; junction bases not matched to a gene: 11. CDR3 DNA: TGCAGCGTTGAAGGGCTAGCGGGAGGGCCATTAATAACAGATACGCAGTATTTT. This codes for CSVEGLAGGPLITDTQYF.

Many counts were recorded for this clonotype. The gene calls are TRBV20-1 and TRBJ2-7; 7 nucleotides match TRBD1. CDR1 is DFQATT and CDR2 is SNEGSKA in the germline V gene (reference sequence). With 5 bases clipped from V and 2 bases from J, the junction kept 6 bases outside the gene matches. The CDR3 has 13 amino acids. The CDR3 reads CSAAQGVAYEQYF. The CDR3 DNA is TGCAGTGCTGCGCAGGGGGTTGCCTACGAGCAGTACTTC.

A few counts support this clonotype. The chain's CDR3 is CASSASSGGHNEQFF. The CDR3 DNA follows: TGTGCCAGCAGCGCGTCTAGCGGGGGGCACAATGAGCAGTTCTTC. The chain joins TRBV7-2 to TRBJ2-1; 11 positions agree with TRBD2. J was trimmed by 5 bases and V by 5 bases; bases with no gene match: 5. Germline V gene data show CDR1 as SGHTA and CDR2 as FQGNSA. The CDR3 is 15 amino acids.

The V and J genes are TRBV4-1 and TRBJ2-4; D could derive from TRBD1 or TRBD2 (5 bases each). The germline V and J ends were trimmed by 0 bases and 8 bases, with 11 bases remaining between them. Germline values: CDR1 MGHRA, CDR2 YSYEKL. This CDR3 is 14 amino acids long. In nucleotides, the CDR3 is TGCGCCAGCAGCCAAGATGAGGGGATCGACATTCAGTACTTC. It encodes CASSQDEGIDIQYF.

A few counts support this clonotype. The rearrangement links TRBV21-1 to TRBJ2-7; TRBD1 is taken as the D call from the table, unchecked against the DNA. TRBV21-1 is classified as a pseudogene. The CDR3 runs to 18 residues. The CDR3 DNA reads TGTGCCAGCTTCTGCTCGGGGATAGGACAGGGGTCTCCCTACGAGCAGTACTTC. This sequence encodes CASFCSGIGQGSPYEQYF.